This T cell receptor beta chain was recorded in a study of blood T cell repertoires in COVID-19. Study overall: Donors in the United States, Italy and Spain gave samples during acute or convalescent COVID-19. Sample material is recorded as cDNA or gDNA derived from T cells, B-cell-depleted T cells, or PBMCs.

Per the authors' pipeline: Reference gene primer amplification yielded estimated nucleated cell counts. Sequencing was performed with immunoSEQ multiplex PCR; in TCRdb, only in-frame clones are kept and a portion is missing. Clone size and the V and J calls come from that table; the DNA yielded D and trimming. The sample carries approximately 69,000 clones, over 80% recorded once. This clone was picked up a small number of times. V shed 5 bases and J 4 bases; nucleotides not matched to a gene: 3. Looked up from germline, CDR1 is MNHEY and CDR2 is SMNVEV (reference sequence). The CDR3 loop spans 14 amino acids.

Material for sequencing was peripheral blood. The TCR originated in an older woman with acute or convalescent COVID-19. The chain carries TRBV27 and TRBJ1-3; 9 nucleotides line up with TRBD1. CDR3 sequence: CASSPGQGGNTIYF. In nucleotides, the CDR3 is TGTGCCAGCAGTCCGGGACAGGGCGGAAACACCATATATTTT.